This section outlines one T cell receptor beta chain sequence together with its context. The entry originates in a study of shared clonotypes between healthy human individuals. Profiling relied on immunoSEQ multiplex PCR, and the TCRdb table lists in-frame clones only, not all of them. Of about 2.4 million clones in the sample, 93% were seen once. Germline V lookup: CDR1 SGHRS, CDR2 YFSETQ. The CDR3 has 15 amino acids. Trimming cost V 5 bases and J 0 bases, with 12 bases left between them. The authors divided CD4+ cells into CD45RA+ naive and CD45RA-negative memory subsets. V and J are TRBV5-1 and TRBJ2-1; D might be TRBD2 (6 bases). Sequences were obtained from naive CD4+ T cells from PBMCs. Subset indicated: CD45RA+ positively selected. The receptor was isolated from a man younger than 35 in good health. Some clones in this sample may be carry-over from other donors' samples. In DNA form, the CDR3 reads TGCGCCAGCAGTCGGGGGTTCAGCTCCTACAATGAGCAGTTCTTC. Translating it yields CASSRGFSSYNEQFF. Filled out from reference TRBV5-1 and TRBJ2-1, the complete variable domain reads KAGVTQTPRYLIKTRGQQVTLSCSPISGHRSVSWYQQTPGQGLQFLFEYFSETQRNKGNFPGRFSGRQFSNSRSEMNVSTLELGDSALYLCASSRGFSSYNEQFFGPGTRLTVL.